This TCR beta chain was captured by sequencing in a study of T cells after yellow fever vaccination. Findings and limits, study-wide: The study re-detected most primary-vaccination clones after the booster (nearly 97% CD4, roughly 90% CD8).

Details on this clonotype: Its target is not known.

Researchers made TCR cDNA using 5'RACE template switching, and this step added a universal primer site and UMIs. TCRdb recomputed calls from the 5' RACE reads with MiXCR, one row per CDR3 protein. Among roughly 300,000 distinct CDR3 sequences listed, about 7.8% were seen once. Germline CDR1 reads MNHNS; CDR2 reads SASEGT. This CDR3 comprises 16 residues. Trimming removed 5 bases from V and 6 bases from J; junction bases left unmatched: 11. The chain is built from TRBV6-1 and TRBJ1-2, with 11 bases fitting TRBD1. The clonotype originates from a man younger than 35 who received the YFV17D yellow fever vaccine. This material consisted of PBMCs, taken approximately 40 days after the first yellow fever vaccination. CDR3 DNA: TGTGCCAGCAGTCAGGACAGGGGGCGATTACCGGATGGCTACACCTTC. Encoded protein: CASSQDRGRLPDGYTF.